This T cell receptor (beta chain) was recorded in a study of blood T cell repertoires in COVID-19. Study in general: Sites across the United States, Italy and Spain contributed samples from acute and convalescent COVID-19.

TCRdb's copy holds only in-frame clones and misses some; the assay was immunoSEQ multiplex PCR. The data show approximately 220,000 clones, with approximately 81% seen just once and under 11% held by the top ten. V was shortened by 6 bases and J by 7 bases, with 18 bases between the two germline ends. CDR3 length equals 14 residues. The V gene's germline CDR1 is KGHDR and CDR2 SFDVKD. The clonotype was recovered from a woman older than 75 with acute or convalescent COVID-19. The J gene is TRBJ2-7, the V gene TRBV24-1; TRBD1 might be the D (7 bases). The specimen sequenced was peripheral blood. CDR3 DNA sequence: TGTGCCACCAGTCGGGGGACAGCCCCTTTGGAGCAGTACTTC. It is translated as CATSRGTAPLEQYF.